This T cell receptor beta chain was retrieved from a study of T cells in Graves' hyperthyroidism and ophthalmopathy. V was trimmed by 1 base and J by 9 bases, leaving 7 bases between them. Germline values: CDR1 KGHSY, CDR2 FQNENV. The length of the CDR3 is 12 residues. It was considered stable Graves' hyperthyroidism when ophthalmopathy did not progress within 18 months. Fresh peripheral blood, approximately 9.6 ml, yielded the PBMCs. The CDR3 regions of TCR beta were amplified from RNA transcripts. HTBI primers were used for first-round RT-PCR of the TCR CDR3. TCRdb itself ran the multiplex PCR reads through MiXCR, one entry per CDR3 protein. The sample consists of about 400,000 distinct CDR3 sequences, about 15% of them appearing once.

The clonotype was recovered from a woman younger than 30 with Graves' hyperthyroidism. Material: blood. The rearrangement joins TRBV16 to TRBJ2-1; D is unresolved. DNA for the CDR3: TGTGCCAGCAGCCAATTGTTAGTTGAGCAGTTCTTC. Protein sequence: CASSQLLVEQFF.